One T cell receptor (beta chain) is described in this entry. What it binds is unknown. Within the sample, other DNA sequences also encode this same CDR3. This entry comes from a study of T cell responses to AZD1222 COVID-19 vaccine. Overall study findings and caveats: The donor cohort was predominantly white British with a female majority, and clonal diversity may have been underestimated.

Sequencing was performed with immunoSEQ multiplex PCR; in TCRdb, only in-frame clones are kept and a portion is missing. This sample carries about 130,000 clones, more than 90% of them seen once, and the ten largest clones take about 1.1%. Here the sequenced sample was peripheral blood, taken 28 days after the second AZD1222 dose. The receptor was derived from an adult who received the AZD1222 COVID-19 vaccine.

The DNA for the CDR3 is TGTGCCAGCAGTGGGGGCTACGAGCAGTACTTC. Protein sequence: CASSGGYEQYF. The J gene is TRBJ2-7, the V gene TRBV27, with D perhaps assigned TRBD1 or TRBD2 (5 bases each). This CDR3 contains 11 residues. CDR1 is MNHEY and CDR2 is SMNVEV in the germline V gene (reference sequence). V dropped 5 bases and J dropped 3 bases, with 5 bases sitting between them.